This is a list of T cell receptor beta chains from one sample in a study of cytomegalovirus exposure and HLA in healthy donors. Clones were read by immunoSEQ multiplex PCR, and TCRdb kept only the in-frame ones, dropping some. The sample contains about 200,000 clones, roughly four fifths of which appear only once. The sample taken for sequencing was PBMCs. These receptors came from a woman in her late teens or twenties in good health and CMV-seronegative. Each CDR3 is given with its conserved first and last residue. A D gene is named only where the DNA matches it firmly. Rows give clone size only sometimes, using once, few, many, or a class for an expanded clone.

cdr3_length | clone_size | j_call | v_call | d_call | cdr3_nt | cdr3_aa
13 | - | TRBJ2-2 | TRBV6-5 | - | TGTGCCAGCAGTTACTCGGAGGCCGGGGAGCTGTTTTTT | CASSYSEAGELFF
15 | - | TRBJ1-4 | TRBV19 | TRBD1 | TGTGCCAGTAGTGTCGACAGGGTTGGGACGGAAAAACTGTTTTTT | CASSVDRVGTEKLFF
15 | - | TRBJ2-1 | TRBV7-6 | TRBD2 | TGTGCCAGCAGCTTGGTTCCGGGACTAGATAATGAGCAGTTCTTC | CASSLVPGLDNEQFF
14 | - | TRBJ1-5 | TRBV18 | - | TGTGCCAGCTCACCACTAGGCAGCGATCAGCCCCAGCATTTT | CASSPLGSDQPQHF
14 | few | TRBJ1-5 | TRBV6-6 | - | TGTGCCAGCTCACGGGAAACAGGCAATCAGCCCCAGCATTTT | CASSRETGNQPQHF
17 | - | TRBJ2-2 | TRBV5-6 | TRBD2 | TGTGCCAGCAGCTTTCCTAGCGGCCTGCAGGGCACCGGGGAGCTGTTTTTT | CASSFPSGLQGTGELFF
14 | - | TRBJ1-2 | TRBV19 | TRBD1 | TGTGCCAGTAGTGCGGGACAGTTTAGCTATGGCTACACCTTC | CASSAGQFSYGYTF
15 | - | TRBJ1-1 | TRBV6-5 | TRBD1 | TGTGCCAGCAGTAATCCGGGACAGGTTAACACTGAAGCTTTCTTT | CASSNPGQVNTEAFF
15 | - | TRBJ2-5 | TRBV5-4 | - | TGTGCCAGCAGCTCCCTTCCGCGGCTCCAAGAGACCCAGTACTTC | CASSSLPRLQETQYF
15 | - | TRBJ2-1 | TRBV19 | TRBD1 | TGTGCCAGTAGTATCGACAGGGCCCCCTACAATGAGCAGTTCTTC | CASSIDRAPYNEQFF
13 | - | TRBJ2-3 | TRBV27 | - | TGTGCCAGCAGGAAGGGGAGCACAGATACGCAGTATTTT | CASRKGSTDTQYF
15 | - | TRBJ1-2 | TRBV28 | - | TGTGCCAGCAGTTTATACAGGGATGGGTCTGGTGGCTACACCTTC | CASSLYRDGSGGYTF
16 | - | TRBJ1-5 | TRBV7-6 | TRBD1 | TGTGCCAGCAGCCCGGAGGGGGCAGCGGGCAATCAGCCCCAGCATTTT | CASSPEGAAGNQPQHF
16 | few | TRBJ2-1 | TRBV9 | TRBD2 | TGTGCCAGCAGCGTAGGGGAGCGGGAGGGCCTCAATGAGCAGTTCTTC | CASSVGEREGLNEQFF
13 | few | TRBJ1-1 | TRBV7-9 | - | TGTGCCAGCAGCGAAACCGGGGGGGCTGAAGCTTTCTTT | CASSETGGAEAFF
14 | once | TRBJ2-3 | TRBV5-1 | TRBD1 | TGCGCCAGCAGCGGGACAGGGCACGCAGATACGCAGTATTTT | CASSGTGHADTQYF
15 | - | TRBJ2-1 | TRBV7-2 | - | TGTGCCAGCAGCCGGGCTAGCGCCTCCTACAATGAGCAGTTCTTC | CASSRASASYNEQFF
16 | - | TRBJ1-5 | TRBV28 | TRBD1 | TGTGCCAGCACCCTCAGGGGGTTTTATAGCAATCAGCCCCAGCATTTT | CASTLRGFYSNQPQHF
22 | - | TRBJ2-6 | TRBV10-3 | TRBD2 | TGTGCCATCAGTGGGTTCGGGTCAGGCGGGACTAGCGCGATCTCTGGGGCCAACGTCCTGACTTTC | CAISGFGSGGTSAISGANVLTF
13 | - | TRBJ2-1 | TRBV9 | - | TGTGCCAGCAGCGGGGGGGGGCTCGATGAGCAGTTCTTC | CASSGGGLDEQFF
14 | - | TRBJ2-1 | TRBV19 | TRBD2 | TGTGCCAGTGGGACTAGCGGGAGTCTCGGTGAGCAGTTCTTC | CASGTSGSLGEQFF
17 | - | TRBJ2-1 | TRBV4-1 | TRBD2 | TGCGCCAGCAGCCAAATCGATATGGGACTAGCGGGTGATGAGCAGTTCTTC | CASSQIDMGLAGDEQFF
20 | - | TRBJ2-1 | TRBV7-7 | TRBD2 | TGTGCTAGCAGCCCAAGACGACTAGCGGGATCCCCCCCCTTTTACAATGAGCAGTTCTTC | CASSPRRLAGSPPFYNEQFF
16 | - | TRBJ1-2 | TRBV30 | TRBD1 | TGTGCCTCACAGAGGGGCAGGGGGATTTTTGGGGATGGCTACACCTTC | CASQRGRGIFGDGYTF
15 | - | TRBJ2-2 | TRBV10-3 | TRBD1 | TGTGCCATCAGGAAACGGGACAGGGCGGGCGGGGAGCTGTTTTTT | CAIRKRDRAGGELFF
16 | - | TRBJ1-4 | TRBV30 | TRBD1 | TGTGCCTCGGACAGGGGGCGCATTGCAACTAATGAAAAACTGTTTTTT | CASDRGRIATNEKLFF
17 | - | TRBJ2-1 | TRBV28 | TRBD2 | TGTGCCAGCAACCTCCAGGGGGCCAGCGGGAGGGTTGATGAGCAGTTCTTC | CASNLQGASGRVDEQFF
14 | - | TRBJ2-5 | TRBV6-6 | - | TGTGCCAGCAGTACCCAAACAGGGTCTGAGACCCAGTACTTC | CASSTQTGSETQYF
17 | - | TRBJ2-3 | TRBV27 | - | TGTGCCAGCAGTTCTCTATTTACAGGGTTGGTAACAGATACGCAGTATTTT | CASSSLFTGLVTDTQYF
14 | - | TRBJ2-5 | TRBV4-1 | - | TGCGCCAGCAGCCAGACAGTCCTTCAAGAGACCCAGTACTTC | CASSQTVLQETQYF
15 | few | TRBJ2-7 | TRBV5-4 | TRBD1 | TGTGCCAGCAGCTTGGACAGGGGTGTCATAGGAGAGCAGTACTTC | CASSLDRGVIGEQYF
14 | - | TRBJ1-3 | TRBV11-3 | - | TGTGCCAGCAGCCCCGGGGGCTCTGGAAACACCATATATTTT | CASSPGGSGNTIYF
15 | - | TRBJ1-2 | TRBV9 | TRBD1 | TGTGCCAGCAGCATCCGGGACAGGGGTAACTATGGCTACACCTTC | CASSIRDRGNYGYTF
17 | - | TRBJ2-1 | TRBV9 | - | TGTGCCAGCAGCGTAGACCCGTATTATAGCTCCTACAATGAGCAGTTCTTC | CASSVDPYYSSYNEQFF
16 | - | TRBJ1-2 | TRBV6-5 | - | TGTGCCAGCAGTTACTCGGGAGGTCAGGGAGTCTATGGCTACACCTTC | CASSYSGGQGVYGYTF
16 | - | TRBJ1-4 | TRBV15 | - | TGTGCCACCAGCAGAGGGGCGGACAGCCCAAATGAAAAACTGTTTTTT | CATSRGADSPNEKLFF
15 | - | TRBJ1-5 | TRBV21-1 | - | TGTGCCAGCAGCAAAGGGGCCCAGCTCAATCAGCCCCAGCATTTT | CASSKGAQLNQPQHF
13 | - | TRBJ1-4 | TRBV5-1 | - | TGCGCCAGCAGCCCCGACAGCAATGAAAAACTGTTTTTT | CASSPDSNEKLFF
12 | few | TRBJ1-1 | TRBV6-5 | TRBD1 | TGTGCCAGCAGTAGGACAGGTACTGAAGCTTTCTTT | CASSRTGTEAFF
13 | - | TRBJ2-2 | TRBV10-1 | - | TGCGCCAGCAGTGAGCCCTTAACCGGGGAGCTGTTTTTT | CASSEPLTGELFF
16 | - | TRBJ2-6 | TRBV30 | - | TGTGCCTGGAGTCCAGCCCCTAGTACTGGGGCCAACGTCCTGACTTTC | CAWSPAPSTGANVLTF
16 | - | TRBJ1-4 | TRBV9 | - | TGTGCCAGCAGCGTAGGAGGGACACAAACTAATGAAAAACTGTTTTTT | CASSVGGTQTNEKLFF
15 | - | TRBJ2-7 | TRBV28 | TRBD2 | TGTGCCAGCAGTTTCGAACTAGCGGCAACCTACGAGCAGTACTTC | CASSFELAATYEQYF
17 | - | TRBJ1-1 | TRBV19 | - | TGTGCCAGTAGTATAGTGGGATACAGGGCCTCGAACACTGAAGCTTTCTTT | CASSIVGYRASNTEAFF
15 | - | TRBJ2-7 | TRBV4-1 | - | TGCGCCAGCAGCCAAGATGGGTCAGGATTCTACGAGCAGTACTTC | CASSQDGSGFYEQYF
15 | - | TRBJ2-5 | TRBV2 | TRBD1 | TGTGCCAGCAGTATCTTCCCGACAGGGGTCGAGACCCAGTACTTC | CASSIFPTGVETQYF
14 | - | TRBJ1-1 | TRBV6-5 | TRBD1 | TGTGCCAGCAGTCAAGACAGGGCGGCCACTGAAGCTTTCTTT | CASSQDRAATEAFF
13 | once | TRBJ1-3 | TRBV30 | - | TGTGCCTGGAGTGTTTCGTATCCGAACACCATATATTTT | CAWSVSYPNTIYF
13 | once | TRBJ1-2 | TRBV15 | - | TGTGCCACCAGCTCCCAGACTAACTATGGCTACACCTTC | CATSSQTNYGYTF
13 | - | TRBJ2-7 | TRBV9 | - | TGTGCCAGCAGCGTAGCGGGATCCTACGAGCAGTACTTC | CASSVAGSYEQYF